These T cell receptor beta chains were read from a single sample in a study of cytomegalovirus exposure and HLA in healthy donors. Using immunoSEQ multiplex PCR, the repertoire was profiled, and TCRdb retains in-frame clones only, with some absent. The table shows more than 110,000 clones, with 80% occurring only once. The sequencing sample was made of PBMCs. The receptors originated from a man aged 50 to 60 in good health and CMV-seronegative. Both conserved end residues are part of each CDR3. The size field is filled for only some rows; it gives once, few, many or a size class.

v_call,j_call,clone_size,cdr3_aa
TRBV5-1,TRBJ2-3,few,CASSIWGGGTDTQYF
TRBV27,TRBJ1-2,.,CASRTWDRADYGYTF
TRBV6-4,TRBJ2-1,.,CASSGSGRASYNEQFF
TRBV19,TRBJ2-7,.,CASRRTGGYEQYF
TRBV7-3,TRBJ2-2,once,CASSRQGTDGELFF
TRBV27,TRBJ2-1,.,CATTGYNEQFF
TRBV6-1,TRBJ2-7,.,CASRDGSRYEQYF
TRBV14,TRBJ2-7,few,CASSQGTYSYEQYF
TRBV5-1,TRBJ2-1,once,CASSLGSGHFDNEQFF
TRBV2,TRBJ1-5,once,CASSVQHGQGRSNQPQHF
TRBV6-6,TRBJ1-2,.,CASSYSTGVHNYGYTF
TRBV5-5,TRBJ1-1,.,CASSLTTEVVAFF
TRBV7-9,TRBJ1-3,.,CASSSRYLRGGNTIYF
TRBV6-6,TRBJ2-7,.,CASSYRGGGYEQYF
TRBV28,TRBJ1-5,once,CASSSPTGGNQPQHF
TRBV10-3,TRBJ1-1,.,CAISGEGGEAFF
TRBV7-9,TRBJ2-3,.,CASSYLAGGITDTQYF
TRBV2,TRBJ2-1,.,CASSEEERGAYNEQFF
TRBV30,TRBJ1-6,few,CAWTRGQTIYNSPLHF
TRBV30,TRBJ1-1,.,CAWSVRVGTEAFF
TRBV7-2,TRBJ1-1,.,CASSLMSGRGLNTEAFF
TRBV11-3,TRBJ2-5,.,CASSLDQKTQYF
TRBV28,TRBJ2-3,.,CASSASELTTDTQYF
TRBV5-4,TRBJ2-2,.,CASSSQQGPGELFF
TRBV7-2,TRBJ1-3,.,CASSLWTGAPGNTIYF
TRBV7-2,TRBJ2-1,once,CASSLEIAGVHEQFF
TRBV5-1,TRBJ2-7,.,CASSYLGGRSPYEQYF
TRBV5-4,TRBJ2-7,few,CASSPVTGVGYEQYF
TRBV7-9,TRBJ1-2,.,CASSLALSADYGYTF
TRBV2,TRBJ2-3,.,CASSASGGPTTF
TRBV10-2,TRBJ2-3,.,CASSVGSGRNTDTQYF
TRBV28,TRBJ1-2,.,CATRVAYGYTF
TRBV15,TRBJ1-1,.,CATSGYRGQAFF
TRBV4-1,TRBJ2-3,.,CASSQTSGGYVTDTQYF
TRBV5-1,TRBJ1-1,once,CASSLRQGQVGTEAFF
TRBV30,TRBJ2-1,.,CAWSVRNEQFF
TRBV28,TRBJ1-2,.,CASRETGGAYYGYTF
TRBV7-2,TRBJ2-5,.,CASSLLAGLGETQYF
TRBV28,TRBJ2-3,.,CASSLQYSADTQYF
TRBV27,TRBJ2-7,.,CASSLKRGSIYEQYF
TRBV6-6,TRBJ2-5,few,CASSYSQGAGETQYF
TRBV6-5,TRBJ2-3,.,CASSLMTGQTTDTQYF